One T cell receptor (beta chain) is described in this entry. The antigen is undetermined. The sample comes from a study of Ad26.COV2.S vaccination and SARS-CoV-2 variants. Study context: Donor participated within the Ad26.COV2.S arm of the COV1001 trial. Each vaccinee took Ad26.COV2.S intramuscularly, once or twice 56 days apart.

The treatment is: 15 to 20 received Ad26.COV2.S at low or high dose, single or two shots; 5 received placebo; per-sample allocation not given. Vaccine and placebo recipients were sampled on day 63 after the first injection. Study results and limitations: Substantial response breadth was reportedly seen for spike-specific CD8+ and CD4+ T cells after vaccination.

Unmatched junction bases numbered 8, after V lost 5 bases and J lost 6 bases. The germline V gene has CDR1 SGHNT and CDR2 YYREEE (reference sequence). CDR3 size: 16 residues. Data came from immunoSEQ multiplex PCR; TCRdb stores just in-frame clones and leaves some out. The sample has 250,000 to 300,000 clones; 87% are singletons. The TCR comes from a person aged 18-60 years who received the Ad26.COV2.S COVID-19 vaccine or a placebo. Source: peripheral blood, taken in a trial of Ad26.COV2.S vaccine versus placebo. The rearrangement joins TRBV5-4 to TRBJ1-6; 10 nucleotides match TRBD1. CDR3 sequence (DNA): TGTGCCAGCAGTCGACAGGGGGCTCAAGTTAATTCACCCCTCCACTTT. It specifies CASSRQGAQVNSPLHF.